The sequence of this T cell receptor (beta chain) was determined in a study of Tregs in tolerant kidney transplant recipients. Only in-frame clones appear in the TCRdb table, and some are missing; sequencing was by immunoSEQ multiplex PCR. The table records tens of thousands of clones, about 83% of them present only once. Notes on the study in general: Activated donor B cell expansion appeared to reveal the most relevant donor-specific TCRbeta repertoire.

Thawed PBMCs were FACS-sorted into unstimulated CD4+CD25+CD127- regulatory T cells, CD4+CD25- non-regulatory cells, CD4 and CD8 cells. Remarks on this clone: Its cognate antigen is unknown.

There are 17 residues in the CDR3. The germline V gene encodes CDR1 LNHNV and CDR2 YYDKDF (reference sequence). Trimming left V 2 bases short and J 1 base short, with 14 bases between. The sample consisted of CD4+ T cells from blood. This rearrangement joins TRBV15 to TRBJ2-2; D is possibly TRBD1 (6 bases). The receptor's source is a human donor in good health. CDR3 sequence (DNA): TGTGCCACCAGCAGACCAACAGGGATAGGGAACACCGGGGAGCTGTTTTTT. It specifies CATSRPTGIGNTGELFF.